A single sample gave rise to the 8 T cell receptor beta chains below, sequenced in a study of tumor and adjacent non-tumor tissue in lung cancer. RNA was extracted from bulk tissue without any cell sorting. Distant lung tissue was collected more than 3 cm away from the tumor edge. A modified ARM-PCR protocol with three rounds of nested PCR amplified TCRbeta. TCRdb ran MiXCR on the multiplex PCR reads and lists one entry per CDR3 protein. This table holds approximately 90,000 distinct CDR3 sequences, more than 75% found once. The sample taken for sequencing was distant non-tumor lung tissue. All receptors derive from a woman aged 50 to 65 with non-small cell lung cancer.

In regard to this clonotype: One end of the junction is discordant with germline, which a read error may explain. The chain combines TRBV12-3 or TRBV12-4 with TRBJ2-1, with D possibly TRBD1 on 5 matching bases. This CDR3 is 12 amino acids long. The DNA for the CDR3 is TGTGCCAGCAGTCCTGGGGCGGATGAGCAGTTATTC. It translates to CASSPGADEQLF.

Notes on this clonotype: This may be a read error, as it is one base from a much larger clone. The V and J genes are TRBV7-8 and TRBJ2-3; 7 bases agree with TRBD2. This CDR3 is built from 14 residues. Germline CDR1 reads SGHVS; CDR2 reads FQNEAQ. CDR3: CTSRASGPTDTQYF. The CDR3, as DNA: TGTACCAGCAGAGCTAGCGGCCCCACAGATACGCAGTATTTT.

The chain employs TRBV10-3 and TRBJ1-4; TRBD1 matches at 7 bases. CDR1 is ENHRY and CDR2 is SYGVKD in the germline V gene. This CDR3 contains 16 residues. The CDR3 sequence is CVIRGRREGLNEKLFF. CDR3 sequence (DNA): TGTGTCATAAGGGGGCGCAGGGAGGGACTTAATGAAAAACTGTTTTTT.

With regard to this clonotype: It is likely a read error, because the conserved phenylalanine at the end of the CDR3 is missing. The DNA is omitted, as the CDR3 cannot be located on it reliably, and the CDR3 follows TCRdb's listing. The rearrangement uses TRBV11-3 and TRBJ2-1. From its first to its last residue, the CDR3 has 13 amino acids. Looked up from germline, CDR1 is SGHNT and CDR2 is YENEEA. CDR3 in amino acids: CASSLVDVGEQFL.

About this clonotype itself: The junction differs from germline at one of its ends, possibly a read error. The genes are TRBV7-7 and TRBJ2-1; TRBD2 is a possible D gene (6 bases). The length of the CDR3 is 13 residues. Germline V lookup: CDR1 SSHAT, CDR2 FNYEAQ (reference sequence). The CDR3 coding sequence is TGTGCTAGCAGCCCTAGCCCGGGGGATGAGCAGTTCTTC. Residues: CASSPSPGDEQFF.

Comment on this clonotype: The junction differs from germline at one of its ends, possibly a read error. This chain joins TRBV6-1 and TRBJ2-7, with D perhaps matching TRBD1 (5 bases). The CDR3 has 15 residues. Germline V lookup: CDR1 MNHNS, CDR2 SASEGT. CDR3 loop: CASSGRGLGSYEQYF. The DNA of the CDR3 is TGTGCCAGCAGTGGAAGGGGTCTAGGATCCTATGAGCAGTACTTC.

Comment on this clonotype: One end of the junction varies from germline; a read error may be responsible. The rearrangement joins TRBV29-1 to TRBJ2-7; D perhaps matches TRBD2 (6 bases). The CDR3 extends over 12 amino acids. The germline gives CDR1 SQVTM, CDR2 ANQGSEA. This CDR3 reads CSVAESGDDQYF. CDR3 sequence (DNA): TGCAGCGTTGCGGAGTCGGGGGACGACCAGTACTTC.

As concerns this clonotype: The germline gene is not matched at one end of the junction; a read error may be the cause. The chain carries TRBV4-1 and TRBJ2-2; 9 bases are a match to TRBD2. This CDR3 has 16 amino acids. The germline gives CDR1 MGHRA, CDR2 YSYEKL. The CDR3 sequence: CAGSQGLAGAIGELFF. The CDR3 DNA sequence: TGCGCCGGCAGCCAGGGACTAGCCGGAGCGATCGGGGAGCTGTTTTTT.